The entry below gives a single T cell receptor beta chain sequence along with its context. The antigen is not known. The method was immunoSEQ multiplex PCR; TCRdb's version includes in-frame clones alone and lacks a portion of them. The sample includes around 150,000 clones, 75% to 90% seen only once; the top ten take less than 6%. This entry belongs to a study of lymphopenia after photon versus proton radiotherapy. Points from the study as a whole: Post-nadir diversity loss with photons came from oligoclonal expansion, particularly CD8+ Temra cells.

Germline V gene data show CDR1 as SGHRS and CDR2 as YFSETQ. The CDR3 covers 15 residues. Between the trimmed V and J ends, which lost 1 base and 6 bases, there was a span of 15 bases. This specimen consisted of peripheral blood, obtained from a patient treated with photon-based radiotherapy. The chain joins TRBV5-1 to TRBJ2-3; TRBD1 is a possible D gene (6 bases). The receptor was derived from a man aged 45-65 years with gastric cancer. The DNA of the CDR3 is TGCGCCAGCAGCTTGTTCGGCAGGGGAAGGGATACGCAGTATTTT. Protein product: CASSLFGRGRDTQYF.